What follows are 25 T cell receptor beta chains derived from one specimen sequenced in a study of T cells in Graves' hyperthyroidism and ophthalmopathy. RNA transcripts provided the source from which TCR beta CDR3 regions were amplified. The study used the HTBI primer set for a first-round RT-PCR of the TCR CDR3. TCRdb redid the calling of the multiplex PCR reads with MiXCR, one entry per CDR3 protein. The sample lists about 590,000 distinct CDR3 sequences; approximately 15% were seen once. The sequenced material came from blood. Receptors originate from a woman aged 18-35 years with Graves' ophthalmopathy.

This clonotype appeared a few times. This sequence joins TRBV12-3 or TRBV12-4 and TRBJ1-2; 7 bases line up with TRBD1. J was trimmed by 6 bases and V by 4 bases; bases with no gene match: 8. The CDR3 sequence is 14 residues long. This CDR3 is CASSSQGGADGYTF. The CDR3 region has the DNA TGTGCCAGCAGTTCCCAGGGGGGGGCTGATGGCTACACCTTC.

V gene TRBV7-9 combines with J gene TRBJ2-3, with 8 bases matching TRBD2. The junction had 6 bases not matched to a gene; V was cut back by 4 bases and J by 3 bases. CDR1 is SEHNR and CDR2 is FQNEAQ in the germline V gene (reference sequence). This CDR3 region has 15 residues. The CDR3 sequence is CASSSRSGRTDTQYF. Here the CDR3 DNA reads TGTGCCAGCAGCTCCCGAAGCGGGAGAACAGATACGCAGTATTTT.

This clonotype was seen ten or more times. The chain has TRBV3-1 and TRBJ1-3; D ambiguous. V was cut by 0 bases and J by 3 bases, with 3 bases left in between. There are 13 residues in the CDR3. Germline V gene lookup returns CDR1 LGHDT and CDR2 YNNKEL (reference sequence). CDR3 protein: CASSQEDGNTIYF. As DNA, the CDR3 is TGTGCCAGCAGCCAAGAGGATGGAAACACCATATATTTT.

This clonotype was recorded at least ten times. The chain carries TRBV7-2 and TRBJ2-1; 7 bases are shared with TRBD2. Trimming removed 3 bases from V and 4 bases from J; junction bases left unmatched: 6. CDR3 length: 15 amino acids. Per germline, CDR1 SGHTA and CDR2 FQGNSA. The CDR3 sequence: CASSLGEGIYNEQFF. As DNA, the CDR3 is TGTGCCAGCAGCTTGGGGGAGGGAATATACAATGAGCAGTTCTTC.

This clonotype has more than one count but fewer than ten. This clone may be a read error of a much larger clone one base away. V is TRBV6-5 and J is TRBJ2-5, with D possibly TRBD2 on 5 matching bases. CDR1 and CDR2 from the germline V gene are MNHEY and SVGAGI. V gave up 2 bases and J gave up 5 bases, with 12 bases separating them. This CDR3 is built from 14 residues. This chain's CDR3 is CASSYGGYQETQYF. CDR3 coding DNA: TGTGCCAGCAGTTACGGCGGGTATCAGGAGACCCAGTACTTC.

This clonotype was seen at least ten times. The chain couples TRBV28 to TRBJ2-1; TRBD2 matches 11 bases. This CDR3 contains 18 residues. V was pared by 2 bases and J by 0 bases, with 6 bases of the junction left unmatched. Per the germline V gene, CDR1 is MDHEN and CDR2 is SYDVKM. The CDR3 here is CASSLLGTSGISYNEQFF. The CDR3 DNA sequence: TGTGCCAGCAGTTTACTGGGGACTAGCGGCATCTCCTACAATGAGCAGTTCTTC.

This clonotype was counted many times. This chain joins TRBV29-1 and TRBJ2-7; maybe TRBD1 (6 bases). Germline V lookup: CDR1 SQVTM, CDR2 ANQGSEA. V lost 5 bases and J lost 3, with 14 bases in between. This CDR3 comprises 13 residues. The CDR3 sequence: CSVTSGTLYEQYF. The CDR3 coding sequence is TGCAGCGTTACATCCGGGACACTCTACGAGCAGTACTTC.

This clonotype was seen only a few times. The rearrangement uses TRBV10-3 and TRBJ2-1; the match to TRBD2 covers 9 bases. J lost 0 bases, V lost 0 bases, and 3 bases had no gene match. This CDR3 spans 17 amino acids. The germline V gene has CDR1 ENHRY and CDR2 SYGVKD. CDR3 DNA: TGTGCCATCAGTGAGTCGTCTAGCGGGAACTCCTACAATGAGCAGTTCTTC. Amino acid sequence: CAISESSSGNSYNEQFF.

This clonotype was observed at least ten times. CDR3 protein: CASSPITSGEQYF. The CDR3 DNA follows: TGTGCCAGCAGCCCAATAACTAGCGGAGAGCAGTACTTC. This chain connects TRBV7-6 to TRBJ2-7; 8 bases are shared with TRBD2. The V gene's germline CDR1 is SGHVS and CDR2 FNYEAQ. V lost 5 bases to trimming and J lost 7 bases; unmatched junction nucleotides: 7. This CDR3 has 13 residues.

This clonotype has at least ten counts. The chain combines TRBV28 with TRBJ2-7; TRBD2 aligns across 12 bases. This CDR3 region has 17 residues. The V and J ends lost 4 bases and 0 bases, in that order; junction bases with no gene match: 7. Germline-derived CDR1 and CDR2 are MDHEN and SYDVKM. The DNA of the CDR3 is TGTGCCAGCAGTTGGGGGACTAGCGGGTATAGCTCCTACGAGCAGTACTTC. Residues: CASSWGTSGYSSYEQYF.

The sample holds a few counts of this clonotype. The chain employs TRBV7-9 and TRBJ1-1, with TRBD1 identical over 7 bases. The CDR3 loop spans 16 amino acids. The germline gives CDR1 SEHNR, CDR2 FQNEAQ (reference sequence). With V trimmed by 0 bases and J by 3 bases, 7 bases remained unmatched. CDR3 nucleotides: TGTGCCAGCAGCTTAGCCGGGACAGTGGTAGACACTGAAGCTTTCTTT. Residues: CASSLAGTVVDTEAFF.

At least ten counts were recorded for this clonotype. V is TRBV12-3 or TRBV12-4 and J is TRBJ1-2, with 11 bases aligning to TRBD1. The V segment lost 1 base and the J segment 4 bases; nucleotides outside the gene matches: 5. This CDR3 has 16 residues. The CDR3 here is CASSLEGTGGSYGYTF. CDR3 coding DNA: TGTGCCAGCAGTTTAGAAGGGACAGGGGGTTCCTATGGCTACACCTTC.

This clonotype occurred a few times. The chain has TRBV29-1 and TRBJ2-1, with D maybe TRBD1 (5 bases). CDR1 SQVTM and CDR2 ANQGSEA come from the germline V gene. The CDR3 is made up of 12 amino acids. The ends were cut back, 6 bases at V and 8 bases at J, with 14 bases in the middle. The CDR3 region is CSVPARGDEQFF. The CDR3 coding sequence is TGCAGCGTCCCGGCAAGGGGCGATGAGCAGTTCTTC.

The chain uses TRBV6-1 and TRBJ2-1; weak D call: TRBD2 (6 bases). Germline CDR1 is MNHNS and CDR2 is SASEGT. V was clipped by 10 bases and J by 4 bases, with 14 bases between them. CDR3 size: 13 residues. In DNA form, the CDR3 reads TGTGCCATCCGACTAGATACTTACAATGAGCAGTTCTTC. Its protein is CAIRLDTYNEQFF.

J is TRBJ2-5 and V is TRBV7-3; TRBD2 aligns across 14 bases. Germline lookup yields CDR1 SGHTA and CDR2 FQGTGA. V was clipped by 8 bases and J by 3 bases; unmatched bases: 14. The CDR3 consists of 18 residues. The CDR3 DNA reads TGTGCCAGCTCTCCAAGACTAGCGGGAGGGCCCTCGGAAGAGACCCAGTACTTC. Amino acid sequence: CASSPRLAGGPSEETQYF.

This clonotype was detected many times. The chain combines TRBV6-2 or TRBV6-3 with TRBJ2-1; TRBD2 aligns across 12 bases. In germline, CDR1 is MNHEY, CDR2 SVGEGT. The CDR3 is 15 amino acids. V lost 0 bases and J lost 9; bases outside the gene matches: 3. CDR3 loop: CASSYSSSGRVEQFF. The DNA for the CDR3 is TGTGCCAGCAGTTACTCGTCTAGCGGGAGGGTTGAGCAGTTCTTC.

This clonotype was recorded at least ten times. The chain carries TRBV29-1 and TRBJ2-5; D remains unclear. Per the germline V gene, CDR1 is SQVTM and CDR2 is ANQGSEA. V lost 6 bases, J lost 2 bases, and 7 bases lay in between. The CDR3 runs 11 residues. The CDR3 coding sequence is TGCAGCGTCCGACCACAAGAGACCCAGTACTTC. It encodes CSVRPQETQYF. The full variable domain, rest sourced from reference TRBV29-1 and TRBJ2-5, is SAVISQKPSRDICQRGTSLTIQCQVDSQVTMMFWYRQQPGQSLTLIATANQGSEATYESGFVIDKFPISRPNLTFSTLTVSNMSPEDSSIYLCSVRPQETQYFGPGTRLLVL.

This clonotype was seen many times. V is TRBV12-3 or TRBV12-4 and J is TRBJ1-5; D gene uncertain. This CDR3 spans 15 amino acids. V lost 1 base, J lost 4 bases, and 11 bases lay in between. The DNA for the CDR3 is TGTGCCAGCAGTTTAGATATGACCTTTAATCAGCCCCAGCATTTT. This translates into CASSLDMTFNQPQHF.

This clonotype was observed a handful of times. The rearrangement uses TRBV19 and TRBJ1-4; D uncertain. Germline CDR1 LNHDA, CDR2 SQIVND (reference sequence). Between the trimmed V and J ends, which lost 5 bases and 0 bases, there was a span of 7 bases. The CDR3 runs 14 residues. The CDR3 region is CASSGYATNEKLFF. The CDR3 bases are TGTGCCAGTAGTGGGTACGCAACTAATGAAAAACTGTTTTTT.

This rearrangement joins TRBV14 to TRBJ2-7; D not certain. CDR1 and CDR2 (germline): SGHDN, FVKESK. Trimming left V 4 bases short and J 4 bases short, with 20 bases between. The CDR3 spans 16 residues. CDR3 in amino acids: CASSLGFWSSAYEQYF. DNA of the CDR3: TGTGCCAGCAGCCTAGGTTTTTGGAGTTCAGCGTACGAGCAGTACTTC.

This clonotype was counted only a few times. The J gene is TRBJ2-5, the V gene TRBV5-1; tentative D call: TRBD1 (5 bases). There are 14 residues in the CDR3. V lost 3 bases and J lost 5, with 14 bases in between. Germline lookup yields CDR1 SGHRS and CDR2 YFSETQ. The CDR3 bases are TGCGCCAGCAGCTCTGGCCCGACAGAGGAGACCCAGTACTTC. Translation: CASSSGPTEETQYF.

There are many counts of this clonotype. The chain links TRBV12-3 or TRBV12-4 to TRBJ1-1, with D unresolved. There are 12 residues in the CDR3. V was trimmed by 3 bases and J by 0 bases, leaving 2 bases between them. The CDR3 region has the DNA TGTGCCAGCAGTTTCATGAACACTGAAGCTTTCTTT. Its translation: CASSFMNTEAFF.

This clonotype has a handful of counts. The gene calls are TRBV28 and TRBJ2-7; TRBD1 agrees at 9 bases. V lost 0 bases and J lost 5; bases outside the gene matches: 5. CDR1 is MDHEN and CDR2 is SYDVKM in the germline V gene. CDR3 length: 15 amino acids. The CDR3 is CASSLWGGTGNEQYF. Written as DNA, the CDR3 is TGTGCCAGCAGTTTATGGGGGGGGACAGGGAACGAGCAGTACTTC.

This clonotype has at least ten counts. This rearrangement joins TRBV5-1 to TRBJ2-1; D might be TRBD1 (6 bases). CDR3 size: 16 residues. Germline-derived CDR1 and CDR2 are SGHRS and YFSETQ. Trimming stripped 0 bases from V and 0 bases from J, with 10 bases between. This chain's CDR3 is CASSLGQGHSYNEQFF. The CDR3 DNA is TGCGCCAGCAGCTTGGGTCAGGGACACTCCTACAATGAGCAGTTCTTC.

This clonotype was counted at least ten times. DNA of the CDR3: TGTGCCAGCAGTTACTCGGGGACTGGCTACAATGAGCAGTTCTTC. Its translation: CASSYSGTGYNEQFF. The chain is built from TRBV6-2 or TRBV6-3 and TRBJ2-1, with D possibly matching TRBD2 (6 bases). CDR1 is MNHEY and CDR2 is SVGEGT in the germline V gene. The length of the CDR3 is 15 residues. V was cut by 0 bases and J by 3 bases, with 9 bases left in between.